Here is one T cell receptor (beta chain) with its context. The antigen is undetermined. The sample is drawn from a study of identical twins. In TCRdb, the 5' RACE reads were re-called with MiXCR into one record per CDR3 protein. Seen here are 400,000 or so distinct CDR3 sequences, approximately 8.8% observed once, and the top ten hold more than 8%. Study-level points and caveats: Twins shared out-of-frame alpha sequences with excess low generation probability. Modelling underestimated the level of out-of-frame TCR alpha sharing observed in monozygotic twins. Memory repertoires lacked the insertion deficit that abundant cord blood beta clonotypes showed. Donors were not followed over many years; analysis was cross-sectional.

CDR1 is SGHRS, CDR2 YFSETQ, per germline. The CDR3 length is 13 residues. With 4 bases removed from V and 7 bases from J, the gap between germline ends came to 11 bases. The chain links TRBV5-1 to TRBJ2-2, with D possibly called TRBD1 or TRBD2 (5 bases each). Specimen: naive T cells sorted from blood. The clonotype was recovered from a woman aged 50 to 60 in good health. CDR3 sequence reads: CASSRDLYGELFF. CDR3 sequence (DNA): TGCGCCAGCAGCAGGGACCTCTACGGGGAGCTGTTTTTT.